The 22 T cell receptor beta chains listed next were all sequenced from one sample in a study of cytomegalovirus exposure and HLA in healthy donors (dated by TCRdb to between 2016 and 2019). Library preparation was by the immunoSEQ multiplex PCR assay. A mixture of 60 forward primers for TCR Vbeta segments and 13 reverse primers for TCR Jbeta segments was used in the multiplex PCR. Held by TCRdb, this immuneACCESS table contains in-frame sequences only and omits some clones. Under half of the omission traces to an unresolved V gene where checked; the cause of the rest is unknown. This sample gives more than 150,000 clones in total; approximately 80% of them show up just once. The top ten constitute approximately 1.3% of the sample. Sequences were obtained from PBMCs. Receptors were obtained from a girl aged 5 to 17 in good health and CMV-seropositive.

There are a few counts of this clone. This rearrangement joins TRBV19 to TRBJ2-7, with TRBD2 matching over 11 bases. Germline CDR1 and CDR2: LNHDA and SQIVND (reference sequence). V lost 7 bases to trimming and J lost 4 bases; unmatched junction nucleotides: 3. There are 13 residues in the CDR3. CDR3 sequence reads: CASTGTSGYEQYF. CDR3 nucleotide sequence: TGTGCCAGTACCGGGACTAGCGGATACGAGCAGTACTTC. The variable domain in full, with the rest retrieved from reference TRBV19 and TRBJ2-7, is DGGITQSPKYLFRKEGQNVTLSCEQNLNHDAMYWYRQDPGQGLRLIYYSQIVNDFQKGDIAEGYSVSREKKESFPLTVTSAQKNPTAFYLCASTGTSGYEQYFGPGTRLTVT.

This clone has a handful of counts. This chain uses TRBV4-1 with TRBJ2-1; D gene uncertain. Deletions cut 1 base from V and 10 bases from J, with 11 bases between. The CDR3 is 13 residues long. From germline, CDR1 is MGHRA and CDR2 YSYEKL. The CDR3, as DNA: TGCGCCAGCAGCCAAGTAGTTCTCGTAGAGCAGTTCTTC. It translates to CASSQVVLVEQFF.

The chain joins TRBV4-2 to TRBJ2-7; 7 bases fit TRBD2. With 0 bases clipped from V and 0 bases from J, the junction kept 2 bases outside the gene matches. The CDR3 length is 15 residues. Per the germline V gene, CDR1 is LGHNA and CDR2 is YNFKEQ. The CDR3 is CASSQDRTSSYEQYF. CDR3 nucleotide sequence: TGTGCCAGCAGCCAAGACAGGACTAGCTCCTACGAGCAGTACTTC.

The V and J genes are TRBV7-9 and TRBJ2-2; 10 bases line up with TRBD2. After removal of 6 bases from V and 4 bases from J, the junction contained 11 bases not matched to a gene. CDR3 length: 17 amino acids. Germline lookup yields CDR1 SEHNR and CDR2 FQNEAQ (reference sequence). The CDR3 here is CASRPPLAGEVTGELFF. For the CDR3, the DNA is TGTGCCAGCAGACCACCCCTAGCGGGAGAAGTCACCGGGGAGCTGTTTTTT.

The V call is TRBV19, the J call TRBJ1-2; D unclear. Trimming took 1 base from V and 3 from J, leaving 12 bases between them. The CDR3 sequence is 15 residues long. CDR1 and CDR2 from the germline V gene are LNHDA and SQIVND (reference sequence). CDR3 residues: CASSIGWAGDYGYTF. CDR3 coding DNA: TGTGCCAGTAGTATAGGATGGGCAGGCGACTATGGCTACACCTTC. The entire variable domain, with the rest obtained from reference TRBV19 and TRBJ1-2, is as follows: DGGITQSPKYLFRKEGQNVTLSCEQNLNHDAMYWYRQDPGQGLRLIYYSQIVNDFQKGDIAEGYSVSREKKESFPLTVTSAQKNPTAFYLCASSIGWAGDYGYTFGSGTRLTVV.

V gene TRBV19 combines with J gene TRBJ2-7; a weak D match, TRBD1 (6 bases). CDR1 and CDR2 from the germline V gene are LNHDA and SQIVND (reference sequence). CDR3 length: 15 residues. Between the trimmed V and J ends, which lost 8 bases and 6 bases, there was a span of 23 bases. CDR3 nucleotides: TGTGCCAGTGGAAACAGGGTCGGTGGATTGGCCGAGCAGTACTTC. Residues: CASGNRVGGLAEQYF.

This chain links TRBV5-5 with TRBJ1-5, with 7 bases matching TRBD1. The CDR3 covers 14 residues. V gave up 4 bases and J gave up 6 bases; unmatched junction bases: 7. The germline CDR1 and CDR2 sequences are SGHKS and YYEKEE (reference sequence). The CDR3 protein is CASSATRGSQPQHF. The CDR3 nucleotides read TGTGCCAGCAGCGCAACCAGGGGGTCTCAGCCCCAGCATTTT. The full variable domain, rest sourced from reference TRBV5-5 and TRBJ1-5, is DAGVTQSPTHLIKTRGQQVTLRCSPISGHKSVSWYQQVLGQGPQFIFQYYEKEERGRGNFPDRFSARQFPNYSSELNVNALLLGDSALYLCASSATRGSQPQHFGDGTRLSIL.

The chain carries TRBV27 and TRBJ2-1, with 8 bases aligning to TRBD2. V lost 5 bases and J lost 2; bases outside the gene matches: 5. The CDR3 covers 15 residues. Germline assignment: CDR1 MNHEY and CDR2 SMNVEV (reference sequence). CDR3 DNA: TGTGCCAGCAGTCCGCGACTAGCGACCTACAATGAGCAGTTCTTC. Protein product: CASSPRLATYNEQFF.

The J gene is TRBJ1-1, the V gene TRBV6-1; 9 positions match TRBD1. V gave up 6 bases and J gave up 3 bases; unmatched junction bases: 8. The CDR3 runs 15 residues. Germline CDR1 is MNHNS and CDR2 is SASEGT. The CDR3 is CASRAGTGRDTEAFF. The DNA of the CDR3 is TGTGCCAGCAGGGCCGGGACAGGGAGAGACACTGAAGCTTTCTTT.

The chain uses TRBV18 and TRBJ2-3, with D perhaps TRBD1 (6 bases). Germline-derived CDR1 and CDR2 are KGHSH and LQKENI. V was trimmed by 4 bases and J by 6 bases, leaving 11 bases between them. The CDR3 runs to 13 residues. The CDR3 loop is CASSRGTGDTQYF. CDR3 coding DNA: TGTGCCAGCTCACGGGGTACAGGGGATACGCAGTATTTT.

The chain carries TRBV5-1 and TRBJ2-1; 9 nucleotides match TRBD2. The CDR3 sequence is 16 residues long. Losses at the gene ends were 0 bases for V and 4 bases for J; bases not matched to a gene: 5. CDR1 is SGHRS, CDR2 YFSETQ, per germline. The CDR3 loop reads CASSLARAGGYNEQFF. For the CDR3, the DNA is TGCGCCAGCAGCTTGGCCCGAGCGGGGGGATACAATGAGCAGTTCTTC.

V gene TRBV7-9 combines with J gene TRBJ2-7; 9 bases line up with TRBD2. CDR3 size: 14 residues. Trimming took 8 bases from V and 3 from J; bases not matched to a gene: 8. Germline CDR1 and CDR2: SEHNR and FQNEAQ (reference sequence). The CDR3 nucleotides are TGTGCCAGCCAGGAGTCAGCGGGAGGCTACGAGCAGTACTTC. Its translation: CASQESAGGYEQYF. Supplemented by reference TRBV7-9 and TRBJ2-7, the full variable domain reads DTGVSQNPRHKITKRGQNVTFRCDPISEHNRLYWYRQTLGQGPEFLTYFQNEAQLEKSRLLSDRFSAERPKGSFSTLEIQRTEQGDSAMYLCASQESAGGYEQYFGPGTRLTVT.

CDR3 coding DNA: TGTGCCAGCAGCGTAGGCGGGTGGGATAACTATGGCTACACCTTC. Amino acid sequence: CASSVGGWDNYGYTF. V and J are TRBV9 and TRBJ1-2, with D unresolved. Between the trimmed V and J ends, which lost 0 bases and 1 base, there was a span of 10 bases. Germline V gives CDR1 SGDLS, CDR2 YYNGEE. There are 15 residues in the CDR3.

The chain joins TRBV29-1 to TRBJ2-5; D is possibly TRBD1 (5 bases). V was cut by 4 bases and J by 1 base, with 10 bases left in between. The germline V gene has CDR1 SQVTM and CDR2 ANQGSEA. The CDR3 has 13 residues. The CDR3: CSVGQGRQETQYF. The CDR3 nucleotides read TGCAGCGTTGGGCAGGGCCGCCAAGAGACCCAGTACTTC.

J is TRBJ1-2 and V is TRBV5-1; no clear D. Trimming stripped 0 bases from V and 7 bases from J, with 10 bases between. Germline V gives CDR1 SGHRS, CDR2 YFSETQ. The CDR3 has 13 amino acids. CDR3 bases: TGCGCCAGCAGCTTGGAAATTACGGGTGGCTACACCTTC. Encoded protein: CASSLEITGGYTF.

This clone has just a few counts. The chain is built from TRBV6-6 and TRBJ1-1; D may be TRBD1 (5 bases). V dropped 6 bases and J dropped 4 bases, with 15 bases sitting between them. The germline gives CDR1 MNHNY, CDR2 SVGAGI (reference sequence). CDR3 size: 14 residues. The CDR3 DNA reads TGTGCCAGCAGCCCTCCATTGACAGCCACTGAAGCTTTCTTT. Amino acids: CASSPPLTATEAFF.

The chain uses TRBV14 and TRBJ1-2, with a possible D match to TRBD1 (6 bases). This CDR3 has 21 amino acids. Trimming left V 0 bases short and J 2 bases short, with 28 bases between. Per the germline V gene, CDR1 is SGHDN and CDR2 is FVKESK. CDR3 in DNA: TGTGCCAGCAGCCAAGAGGCCCGCCGGGACATATTGAGCTGGGGCAACTATGGCTACACCTTC. It translates to CASSQEARRDILSWGNYGYTF.

This clone was seen only a few times. The V and J genes are TRBV6-5 and TRBJ1-4; TRBD1 might be the D (6 bases). This CDR3 comprises 14 residues. CDR1 and CDR2 from the germline V gene are MNHEY and SVGAGI. The V gene lost 5 bases and the J gene lost 11 bases, with 18 bases spanning the gap. The CDR3 loop is CASSTYRTARKLFF. The CDR3 coding sequence is TGTGCCAGCAGTACTTACCGGACAGCACGGAAACTGTTTTTT.

The V gene is TRBV6-6, the J gene TRBJ1-1; possible D gene TRBD1, 5 bases. This CDR3 is built from 15 residues. V was clipped by 0 bases and J by 6 bases, with 14 bases between them. Germline V CDR1 and CDR2: MNHNY, SVGAGI (reference sequence). The chain's CDR3 is CASSYSGQGLSEAFF. The DNA for the CDR3 is TGTGCCAGCAGTTACTCTGGGCAGGGATTGTCTGAAGCTTTCTTT.

The chain combines TRBV15 with TRBJ1-4, with 10 positions matching TRBD1. The germline CDR1 and CDR2 sequences are LNHNV and YYDKDF (reference sequence). V lost 5 bases and J lost 7; bases outside the gene matches: 7. The length of the CDR3 is 15 residues. The CDR3 region has the DNA TGTGCCACCAGCTACCGGACAGGGGGAAGTGAAAAACTGTTTTTT. Its translation: CATSYRTGGSEKLFF.

The chain joins TRBV4-3 to TRBJ2-3; D perhaps matches TRBD2 (5 bases). V was cut by 3 bases and J by 0 bases, with 13 bases left in between. Germline assignment: CDR1 LGHNA and CDR2 YSLEER. This CDR3 contains 16 residues. CDR3 sequence reads: CASSQEARSSTDTQYF. For the CDR3, the DNA is TGCGCCAGCAGCCAGGAGGCCCGATCTAGCACAGATACGCAGTATTTT.

This chain uses TRBV7-9 with TRBJ2-1, with TRBD2 identical over 10 bases. The V gene's germline CDR1 is SEHNR and CDR2 FQNEAQ (reference sequence). CDR3 length: 16 residues. V was pared by 2 bases and J by 7 bases, with 8 bases of the junction left unmatched. For the CDR3, the DNA is TGTGCCAGCAGCTTACCCCGGACTAGCGGAGATAATGAGCAGTTCTTC. Amino acid sequence: CASSLPRTSGDNEQFF.